The 25 T cell receptor beta chains below all came from one sample that was sequenced in a study of CD8+ T cells in alopecia areata. Treatment meaning: oral pan-JAK inhibitor, 5-10 mg twice daily. Sequencing templates came from extracted RNA that was reverse transcribed into cDNA. Data came from immunoSEQ multiplex PCR; TCRdb stores just in-frame clones and leaves some out. The table has 150,000 to 200,000 clones, about 53% seen once. The material was CD8+ T cells sorted from blood, obtained at week 24, from a patient treated with tofacitinib. The receptors shown here come from a human donor with alopecia areata.

CDR3 residues: CASSLELPYEQYF. CDR3 nucleotides: TGCGCCAGCAGCTTGGAACTCCCCTACGAGCAGTACTTC. This chain connects TRBV5-1 to TRBJ2-7; D unresolved. The CDR3 spans 13 residues. Trimming took 0 bases from V and 2 from J, leaving 6 bases between them. The V gene's germline CDR1 is SGHRS and CDR2 YFSETQ.

The genes are TRBV4-2 and TRBJ1-1; D is uncertain. The CDR3 runs to 12 residues. Germline V lookup: CDR1 LGHNA, CDR2 YNFKEQ. The V and J ends lost 4 bases and 3 bases respectively, with 6 bases between them. The CDR3 protein is CASSRGDTEAFF. The CDR3 DNA sequence: TGTGCCAGCAGCCGCGGGGACACTGAAGCTTTCTTT.

The rearrangement links TRBV30 to TRBJ1-1; D call uncertain. Trimming took off 1 base at V and 5 bases at J, with 11 bases between the two ends. This CDR3 is 13 amino acids long. CDR1 is GTSNPN, CDR2 SVGIG, per germline (reference sequence). The CDR3 coding sequence is TGTGCCTGGAGTGCTGGCTTAGCTACTGAAGCTTTCTTT. Translated: CAWSAGLATEAFF.

This clone was seen a few times. Here the CDR3 DNA reads TGCGCCAGCCAGGACAGTTCTCACACTGAAGCTTTCTTT. This gives the protein CASQDSSHTEAFF. The chain uses TRBV5-1 and TRBJ1-1, with a possible D match to TRBD1 (6 bases). The germline V gene has CDR1 SGHRS and CDR2 YFSETQ. This CDR3 contains 13 residues. V shed 7 bases and J shed 3 bases, with 13 bases lying between them.

Comment on this clone: Other DNA sequences within the sample encode an identical CDR3. This sequence joins TRBV30 and TRBJ1-1, with unresolved D. V was clipped by 2 bases and J by 0 bases, with 7 bases between them. CDR1 and CDR2 from the germline V gene are GTSNPN and SVGIG (reference sequence). The CDR3 has 13 residues. The CDR3 region is CAWSLTVNTEAFF. The CDR3 nucleotides are TGTGCCTGGAGTTTAACAGTGAACACTGAAGCTTTCTTT.

V is TRBV9 and J is TRBJ1-1; 8 bases line up with TRBD1. CDR3 length: 15 amino acids. Per the germline V gene, CDR1 is SGDLS and CDR2 is YYNGEE. Germline trimming cut 2 bases from V and 10 bases from J; bases unmatched to any gene: 13. This CDR3 is CASSVEPTGVDGAFF. The CDR3 DNA reads as TGTGCCAGCAGCGTCGAGCCGACAGGGGTTGATGGAGCTTTCTTT.

This clone was seen a few times. Here the CDR3 DNA reads TGTGCCTGGAGTCCCCACCCCGGACAGGAAAGCTCCTACGAGCAGTACTTC. This translates into CAWSPHPGQESSYEQYF. The chain carries TRBV30 and TRBJ2-7, with 7 positions matching TRBD1. Germline CDR1 GTSNPN, CDR2 SVGIG (reference sequence). The CDR3 runs to 17 residues. The V and J ends lost 2 bases and 0 bases, in that order; junction bases with no gene match: 13.

The chain carries TRBV5-4 and TRBJ2-7; 7 bases map to TRBD1. The CDR3 is 12 amino acids. The V gene's germline CDR1 is SGHNT and CDR2 YYREEE (reference sequence). With 0 bases clipped from V and 7 bases from J, the junction kept 1 base outside the gene matches. This chain's CDR3 is CASSLGRGEQYF. In nucleotides, the CDR3 is TGTGCCAGCAGCTTGGGCAGGGGGGAGCAGTACTTC.

The V and J genes are TRBV2 and TRBJ2-7; 7 nucleotides line up with TRBD1. J gave up 5 bases and V 6 bases, and 4 bases lay outside the gene matches. Germline V gene lookup returns CDR1 SNHLY and CDR2 FYNNEI. CDR3 length: 12 residues. This CDR3 reads CASRGTVNEQYF. In DNA form, the CDR3 reads TGTGCCAGCAGGGGGACAGTAAACGAGCAGTACTTC.

This clone has a handful of counts. The rearrangement uses TRBV4-1 and TRBJ1-2, with 7 bases lining up with TRBD1. The CDR3 spans 13 residues. CDR1 is MGHRA, CDR2 YSYEKL, per germline. Trimming took 5 bases from V and 7 from J; bases not matched to a gene: 7. Here the CDR3 reads CASSAGQAGGYTF. The CDR3 bases are TGCGCCAGCAGCGCTGGACAGGCGGGTGGCTACACCTTC.

This clone was seen only once. The DNA for the CDR3 is TGTGCCAGCAGCCGGACAGGCGCCTACGAGCAGTACTTC. It specifies CASSRTGAYEQYF. The V gene is TRBV11-2, the J gene TRBJ2-7; 7 bases align to TRBD1. Germline assignment: CDR1 SGHAT and CDR2 FQNNGV. V lost 5 bases to trimming and J lost 2 bases; unmatched junction nucleotides: 3. This CDR3 is 13 amino acids long.

Regarding this clone: This sample includes further DNA sequences coding for the same CDR3. The V gene is TRBV27, the J gene TRBJ1-5; no clear D. In germline, CDR1 is MNHEY, CDR2 SMNVEV (reference sequence). V gave up 0 bases and J gave up 4 bases, with 4 bases separating them. This CDR3 has 13 residues. Written as DNA, the CDR3 is TGTGCCAGCAGTTTATCGAGAAATCAGCCCCAGCATTTT. Translated: CASSLSRNQPQHF.

This clone has just a few counts. The chain recombines TRBV16 with TRBJ2-2, with a weak D call TRBD1 (6 bases). Germline loops: CDR1 KGHSY, CDR2 FQNENV. Trimming stripped 6 bases from V and 5 bases from J, with 10 bases between. The CDR3 has 13 amino acids. The CDR3 loop reads CASSTGRTGELFF. The CDR3 DNA reads TGTGCCAGCAGTACAGGGCGTACCGGGGAGCTGTTTTTT.

The chain joins TRBV11-3 to TRBJ2-1, with 7 positions matching TRBD2. Germline loops: CDR1 SGHNT, CDR2 YENEEA. J gave up 1 base and V 1 base, and 4 bases lay outside the gene matches. There are 16 residues in the CDR3. CDR3 DNA sequence: TGTGCCAGCAGCTTAGGGACTAGTCTTTCCTACAATGAGCAGTTCTTC. Protein sequence: CASSLGTSLSYNEQFF.

This clone was found a few times. The chain carries TRBV9 and TRBJ2-5, with D possibly being TRBD1 or TRBD2 (5 bases each). V gave up 5 bases and J gave up 4 bases, with 21 bases separating them. Germline CDR1 SGDLS, CDR2 YYNGEE. CDR3 length: 16 amino acids. The CDR3 spells CASSSRDPKNGETQYF. The CDR3 bases are TGTGCCAGCAGTAGCCGGGACCCCAAGAACGGAGAGACCCAGTACTTC.

This clone was detected only a few times. V gene TRBV23-1 combines with J gene TRBJ2-1, with D possibly TRBD1 on 6 matching bases. TRBV23-1 is an open reading frame whose function is uncertain. This CDR3 comprises 17 residues. Trimming took off 6 bases at V and 3 bases at J, with 21 bases between the two ends. CDR3 sequence reads: CASSQAFRGGYYNEQFF. CDR3 in DNA: TGCGCCAGCAGCCAAGCCTTCAGGGGTGGCTACTACAATGAGCAGTTCTTC.

The rearrangement joins TRBV2 to TRBJ2-5, with a possible D match to TRBD2 (6 bases). From germline, CDR1 is SNHLY and CDR2 FYNNEI. This CDR3 has 14 residues. Trimming took off 2 bases at V and 2 bases at J, with 9 bases between the two ends. The CDR3 sequence: CASSERTTQETQYF. As DNA, the CDR3 is TGTGCCAGCAGTGAACGGACTACTCAAGAGACCCAGTACTTC.

J is TRBJ1-2 and V is TRBV2; D call uncertain. Germline V gene lookup returns CDR1 SNHLY and CDR2 FYNNEI. The V and J ends lost 8 bases and 4 bases respectively, with 20 bases between them. The CDR3 has 15 residues. The CDR3 sequence is CASSLPGRRVYGYTF. The CDR3 coding sequence is TGTGCCAGCTCCCTTCCTGGACGCCGGGTCTATGGCTACACCTTC. The full variable domain, completed using reference TRBV2 and TRBJ1-2, is EPEVTQTPSHQVTQMGQEVILRCVPISNHLYFYWYRQILGQKVEFLVSFYNNEISEKSEIFDDQFSVERPDGSNFTLKIRSTKLEDSAMYFCASSLPGRRVYGYTFGSGTRLTVV.

This clone was observed a handful of times. This chain connects TRBV7-2 to TRBJ1-1; D gene uncertain. Trimming pared 5 bases from V and 1 base from J, leaving 8 bases between. Germline V gene data show CDR1 as SGHTA and CDR2 as FQGNSA. This CDR3 is 13 amino acids long. CDR3 region: CASSLTSNTEAFF. The CDR3 region has the DNA TGTGCCAGCAGCCTAACATCGAACACTGAAGCTTTCTTT.

This chain links TRBV25-1 with TRBJ2-7; D is uncertain. The V gene lost 5 bases and the J gene lost 3 bases, with 14 bases spanning the gap. The CDR3 extends over 14 amino acids. CDR1 and CDR2 (germline): MGHDK, SYGVNS. The DNA of the CDR3 is TGTGCCAGCAGTCCCGGGTTCGCTAACTACGAGCAGTACTTC. Residues: CASSPGFANYEQYF.

The chain joins TRBV29-1 to TRBJ2-5, with TRBD2 matching 13 bases. J lost 5 bases, V lost 4 bases, and 4 bases had no gene match. The CDR3 has 14 amino acids. Germline CDR1 is SQVTM and CDR2 is ANQGSEA. CDR3: CSVVGTSGVETQYF. The DNA for the CDR3 is TGCAGCGTTGTTGGGACTAGCGGGGTTGAGACCCAGTACTTC.

To note about this clone: A read error may account for a junction end that differs from germline. The gene calls are TRBV29-1 and TRBJ2-7; D is perhaps TRBD2 (6 bases). Germline loops: CDR1 SQVTM, CDR2 ANQGSEA. The CDR3 is 15 residues long. The CDR3 loop reads CSVRLEGPSSHEQYF. The CDR3 nucleotides read TGCAGCGTTCGTTTGGAGGGGCCATCCTCCCACGAGCAGTACTTC.

The chain has TRBV5-6 and TRBJ2-1; D remains ambiguous. V lost 0 bases, J lost 9 bases, and 4 bases lay in between. The CDR3 loop spans 11 amino acids. The germline V gene has CDR1 SGHDT and CDR2 YYEEEE. CDR3 in DNA: TGTGCCAGCAGCTTGGCGGCTGAGCAGTTCTTC. Amino acid sequence: CASSLAAEQFF.

This clone was picked up a small number of times. V usage is TRBV12-5 and J usage is TRBJ2-2; TRBD1 agrees at 7 bases. Germline assignment: CDR1 LGHNT and CDR2 FRNRAP. CDR3 length: 15 amino acids. The V and J ends lost 4 bases and 3 bases, in that order; junction bases with no gene match: 5. Here the CDR3 DNA reads TGTGCTAGTGGTTACACCGGGACAGACACCGGGGAGCTGTTTTTT. It codes for CASGYTGTDTGELFF.

J is TRBJ1-3 and V is TRBV30; possible D gene TRBD1, 5 bases. Between the trimmed V and J ends, which lost 4 bases and 5 bases, there was a span of 9 bases. The CDR3 is 12 amino acids. CDR1 and CDR2 from the germline V gene are GTSNPN and SVGIG (reference sequence). CDR3 loop: CAWTPGRNTIYF. In nucleotides, the CDR3 is TGTGCCTGGACTCCAGGGCGAAACACCATATATTTT.